The source of this T cell receptor (delta chain) is a study of gamma-delta T cells after stem cell transplantation. TCRdb redid clone calling on the RT-PCR reads using CATT. The sample holds some 2,500 delta-chain clones; roughly 18% are singletons and the top ten take over 7.5%. For this clone: This sample also contains other DNA sequences that code for the same CDR3.

The clonotype was recovered from a human donor. It is not recorded whose cells these are; they may come from a transplant donor. The sequencing sample was made of gamma-delta T cells.

This chain's CDR3 is CALGELPTGSLGDTRQMFF. The CDR3 nucleotides are TGTGCTCTTGGGGAACTTCCTACCGGATCGCTGGGGGACACCCGACAGATGTTTTTC. The chain has TRDV1 and TRDJ3, with D perhaps TRDD2 (6 bases). Germline CDR1 is TSWWSYY and CDR2 is QGS. V lost 0 bases, J lost 5 bases, and 17 bases lay in between. The CDR3 has 19 residues.